This TCR beta chain was retrieved from a study of low-dose radiotherapy and immunotherapy resistance in tumors. Study-level background: Each fraction for Cohort 1 was 0.5 Gy, given every 2 weeks, and the total came to 6.5 Gy. Dosing of intravenous cyclophosphamide at 200 mg/m2 occurred every two weeks and took place one day prior to radiation and immunotherapy.

Covering alpha and beta chains, TRAV- and TRBV-specific primers were used for the first-strand cDNA. TCRs underwent about 20 PCR cycles of amplification with a constant-region primer and V-primer adapter. mRNA isolates were amplified via in vitro transcription. TCRdb reprocessed the reads with MiXCR, giving one entry per CDR3 protein. This table holds about 58,000 distinct CDR3 sequences, around a quarter found once. Time point noted: after trial treatment. Treatment noted: LDRT plus nivolumab, ipilimumab, low-dose cyclophosphamide and aspirin (RACIN trial). All of the donors were given nivolumab, ipilimumab, aspirin, low-dose cyclophosphamide and low-dose radiotherapy as part of RACIN, a single-arm trial. Germline V gene data show CDR1 as SEHNR and CDR2 as FQNEAQ (reference sequence). The CDR3 is made up of 13 amino acids. Trimming left V 5 bases short and J 4 bases short, with 12 bases between. This clonotype appeared many times.

Sample: PBMCs, taken after low-dose radiotherapy plus immunotherapy. The sequence came from a male donor with prostate cancer. This chain joins TRBV7-9 and TRBJ2-7; D unresolved. This chain's CDR3 is CASSRGSGYEQYF. CDR3 DNA: TGTGCCAGCAGCCGCGGATCGGGTTACGAGCAGTACTTC.